This T cell receptor (beta chain) comes out of a study of blood T cell repertoires in COVID-19. Study-level information: Material from acute and convalescent COVID-19 was sourced from the United States, Italy and Spain.

With 2 bases removed from V and 6 bases from J, the gap between germline ends came to 11 bases. CDR1 is SNHLY and CDR2 is FYNNEI in the germline V gene. CDR3 size: 14 residues. In the source study's methods: Nucleated cell counts were estimated from reference gene primer amplification. Sequencing used immunoSEQ multiplex PCR; TCRdb keeps in-frame clones, though not all of them. For V, J and clone size, that table is used; D and trimming come from the DNA. The sample has approximately 340,000 clones; roughly 90% are singletons. Seattle cases were enrolled at active infection and followed longitudinally.

Sample: peripheral blood. This TCR was recovered from a man aged 25 to 40 with COVID-19, enrolled during active disease. The chain recombines TRBV2 with TRBJ2-1; D remains unclear. The DNA for the CDR3 is TGTGCCAGCAGTGAAATTCGAGCGTCCAATGAGCAGTTCTTC. Its protein product is CASSEIRASNEQFF.